This TCR beta chain came from a study of T cell responses to AZD1222 COVID-19 vaccine. Study conclusions and caveats: Receipt of two AZD1222 doses was followed by a rise in Spike-specific TCR breadth and depth. Among spike-specific TCRs, nearly half reportedly target unmutated variant regions.

The repertoire was sequenced with immunoSEQ multiplex PCR; TCRdb's copy has only in-frame clones and lacks some. The sample records a few hundred thousand clones, 93% being singletons. Notes on this clone: Its specificity is not known.

Germline lookup yields CDR1 SGHTA and CDR2 FQGTGA. This CDR3 spans 16 amino acids. The ends lost 1 base at V and 5 bases at J; junction bases unmatched: 6. This sequence originates from an adult in good health. The material was peripheral blood, obtained on day 0 of AZD1222 vaccination. This rearrangement joins TRBV7-3 to TRBJ2-3, with 10 bases that match TRBD2. For the CDR3, the DNA is TGTGCCAGCAGCTTAAGCTCTAGCGGGGGAATAGATACGCAGTATTTT. Translated: CASSLSSSGGIDTQYF.